The 22 T cell receptor beta chains presented below share a single source sample, sequenced in a study of blood T cell repertoires in COVID-19. Some clones are missing from TCRdb's copy, which holds only in-frame ones; the method was immunoSEQ multiplex PCR. The sample has under 250,000 clones, around 86% seen once; the top ten hold approximately 13%. Sample: peripheral blood. The origin of the receptors is a man older than 75 with acute or convalescent COVID-19.

The rearrangement joins TRBV10-2 to TRBJ1-5; D ambiguous. The CDR3 runs to 14 residues. Trimming took off 0 bases at V and 1 base at J, with 4 bases between the two ends. The germline V gene encodes CDR1 WSHSY and CDR2 SAAADI. The CDR3 region has the DNA TGCGCCAGCAGTGAGTCGGCAAGCAATCAGCCCCAGCATTTT. This encodes CASSESASNQPQHF.

The chain is built from TRBV7-8 and TRBJ1-5, with TRBD1 identical over 7 bases. J gave up 5 bases and V 3 bases, and 4 bases lay outside the gene matches. The germline gives CDR1 SGHVS, CDR2 FQNEAQ. This CDR3 has 14 residues. The DNA for the CDR3 is TGTGCCAGCAGCTTCGGGCAGGGGGATCAGCCCCAGCATTTT. Amino acids: CASSFGQGDQPQHF.

This chain connects TRBV19 to TRBJ1-5, with a tentative D call TRBD1 (5 bases). CDR1 LNHDA and CDR2 SQIVND come from the germline V gene (reference sequence). The V gene lost 0 bases and the J gene lost 0 bases, with 9 bases spanning the gap. CDR3 length: 16 amino acids. The CDR3 loop reads CASSIEGVSSNQPQHF. CDR3 nucleotides: TGTGCCAGTAGTATAGAAGGGGTTTCTAGCAATCAGCCCCAGCATTTT.

The V and J genes are TRBV15 and TRBJ2-1; tentative D call: TRBD2 (6 bases). The CDR3 is 16 amino acids. Per germline, CDR1 LNHNV and CDR2 YYDKDF (reference sequence). V gave up 5 bases and J gave up 0 bases, with 14 bases separating them. The CDR3 spells CATSPGTASSYNEQFF. In DNA form, the CDR3 reads TGTGCCACCAGCCCTGGGACTGCCAGCTCCTACAATGAGCAGTTCTTC. The variable domain in full, with the rest retrieved from reference TRBV15 and TRBJ2-1, is DAMVIQNPRYQVTQFGKPVTLSCSQTLNHNVMYWYQQKSSQAPKLLFHYYDKDFNNEADTPDNFQSRRPNTSFCFLDIRSPGLGDTAMYLCATSPGTASSYNEQFFGPGTRLTVL.

V and J are TRBV6-1 and TRBJ2-7, with 11 nucleotides matching TRBD2. This CDR3 is 16 amino acids long. V was pared by 4 bases and J by 9 bases, with 14 bases of the junction left unmatched. Germline V CDR1 and CDR2: MNHNS, SASEGT. CDR3 protein: CASSVQLSGRESRQYF. Here the CDR3 DNA reads TGTGCCAGCAGTGTACAGCTTAGCGGGAGGGAATCGCGGCAGTACTTC.

The chain joins TRBV28 to TRBJ1-2; 7 nucleotides line up with TRBD1. Germline loops: CDR1 MDHEN, CDR2 SYDVKM. Unmatched junction bases numbered 4, after V lost 4 bases and J lost 8 bases. CDR3 length equals 12 residues. The CDR3 DNA reads TGTGCCAGCAGTTCAGGGGGGTTGGGCTACACCTTC. Translation gives CASSSGGLGYTF.

V and J are TRBV27 and TRBJ2-7, with 9 bases identical to TRBD1. CDR3 size: 11 residues. Germline CDR1 reads MNHEY; CDR2 reads SMNVEV (reference sequence). Losses at the gene ends were 10 bases for V and 4 bases for J; bases not matched to a gene: 2. The CDR3 DNA reads as TGTGCCATCGGACAGGGGTACGAGCAGTACTTC. Its protein product is CAIGQGYEQYF.

The chain has TRBV6-4 and TRBJ1-2; D not resolved. CDR3 length: 14 residues. Germline assignment: CDR1 MRHNA and CDR2 SNTAGT. The ends were cut back, 0 bases at V and 8 bases at J, with 13 bases in the middle. DNA for the CDR3: TGTGCCAGCAGTGACTCGACCGGGTTTGGCGGCTACACCTTC. Amino acid sequence: CASSDSTGFGGYTF.

The V gene is TRBV5-1, the J gene TRBJ2-5, with a possible D match to TRBD2 (5 bases). V was trimmed by 4 bases and J by 6 bases, leaving 10 bases between them. This CDR3 is 12 amino acids long. Germline V lookup: CDR1 SGHRS, CDR2 YFSETQ. The DNA for the CDR3 is TGCGCCAGCAGCGAGGGCCGCCAGACCCAGTACTTC. Protein: CASSEGRQTQYF.

The genes are TRBV2 and TRBJ1-2; TRBD1 is a possible D gene (5 bases). In germline, CDR1 is SNHLY, CDR2 FYNNEI. The V end lost 0 bases, the J end lost 7 bases, and 18 bases lay between the germline ends. The CDR3 totals 16 residues. This chain's CDR3 is CASSEAQGRFGIGYTF. The DNA for the CDR3 is TGTGCCAGCAGTGAAGCTCAGGGCAGGTTTGGGATTGGCTACACCTTC.

The chain has TRBV5-1 and TRBJ2-1; tentative D call: TRBD1 (5 bases). CDR1 and CDR2 from the germline V gene are SGHRS and YFSETQ. CDR3 length: 16 amino acids. V lost 0 bases, J lost 3 bases, and 13 bases lay in between. The CDR3 is CASSLGGGTNYNEQFF. CDR3 in DNA: TGCGCCAGCAGCTTGGGGGGCGGAACTAACTACAATGAGCAGTTCTTC.

The J gene is TRBJ2-2, the V gene TRBV4-3; 10 positions match TRBD2. There are 17 residues in the CDR3. CDR1 is LGHNA and CDR2 is YSLEER in the germline V gene. V shed 3 bases, J shed 8 bases, and the junction held 12 bases outside the gene matches. The chain's CDR3 is CASSHLSGGALGGELFF. CDR3 in DNA: TGCGCCAGCAGCCACTTGAGCGGGGGGGCCCTAGGAGGGGAGCTGTTTTTT.

The rearrangement joins TRBV29-1 to TRBJ1-2; D is ambiguous. V was trimmed by 1 base and J by 7 bases, leaving 16 bases between them. The V gene's germline CDR1 is SQVTM and CDR2 ANQGSEA. CDR3 length: 14 amino acids. CDR3 sequence: CSVEGGSYVGGYTF. The DNA for the CDR3 is TGCAGCGTTGAAGGAGGAAGCTATGTGGGTGGCTACACCTTC.

V and J are TRBV5-3 and TRBJ2-1, with a tentative D call TRBD1 (5 bases). TRBV5-3 is an open reading frame, and its role is uncertain. There are 15 residues in the CDR3. V dropped 3 bases and J dropped 5 bases, with 15 bases sitting between them. The CDR3 sequence: CARSSQGLRNNEQFF. The CDR3 DNA reads TGTGCCAGAAGCTCTCAGGGTCTAAGGAACAATGAGCAGTTCTTC.

The gene calls are TRBV7-3 and TRBJ1-1; D might be TRBD1 (5 bases). CDR1 and CDR2 (germline): SGHTA, FQGTGA. Trimming cost V 5 bases and J 5 bases, with 15 bases left between them. The CDR3 loop spans 14 amino acids. This CDR3 is CASSPSSGGTEAFF. In DNA form, the CDR3 reads TGTGCCAGCAGCCCCTCAAGTGGGGGGACTGAAGCTTTCTTT.

This chain joins TRBV20-1 and TRBJ2-7; a weak D match, TRBD1 (5 bases). The CDR3 spans 11 residues. Germline V gene data show CDR1 as DFQATT and CDR2 as SNEGSKA (reference sequence). CDR3 loop: CSQKDTYEQYF. The DNA of the CDR3 is TGCTCCCAAAAGGACACCTACGAGCAGTACTTC.

V gene TRBV11-2 combines with J gene TRBJ2-7; D might be TRBD1 (6 bases). Trimming left V 6 bases short and J 2 bases short, with 11 bases between. Germline CDR1 is SGHAT and CDR2 is FQNNGV. The CDR3 extends over 13 amino acids. The DNA of the CDR3 is TGTGCCAGCAGTTTCGGACAGCCCTACGAGCAGTACTTC. As protein: CASSFGQPYEQYF.

The chain couples TRBV19 to TRBJ1-1; possibly TRBD1 for D (5 bases). CDR3 length: 13 residues. Germline V lookup: CDR1 LNHDA, CDR2 SQIVND (reference sequence). The germline V and J ends were trimmed by 4 bases and 0 bases, with 6 bases remaining between them. The CDR3 sequence is CASSTTVNTEAFF. The CDR3 nucleotides read TGTGCCAGTAGTACGACAGTGAACACTGAAGCTTTCTTT.

The rearrangement uses TRBV6-2 or TRBV6-3 and TRBJ2-1; 9 bases agree with TRBD2. The germline gives CDR1 MNHEY, CDR2 SVGEGT. Losses at the gene ends were 2 bases for V and 0 bases for J; bases not matched to a gene: 2. The length of the CDR3 is 16 residues. The chain's CDR3 is CASSYLAGTSYNEQFF. CDR3 DNA sequence: TGTGCCAGCAGTTACCTAGCGGGGACCTCCTACAATGAGCAGTTCTTC.

The chain combines TRBV18 with TRBJ1-5; 10 nucleotides align to TRBD1. CDR3 length: 17 amino acids. The junction had 8 bases not matched to a gene; V was cut back by 4 bases and J by 2 bases. Looked up from germline, CDR1 is KGHSH and CDR2 is LQKENI. The CDR3 nucleotides are TGTGCCAGCTCACTCACGGGACAGGGGCTGGGCAATCAGCCCCAGCATTTT. This codes for CASSLTGQGLGNQPQHF.

The chain joins TRBV6-5 to TRBJ1-2; 7 bases fit TRBD1. Germline values: CDR1 MNHEY, CDR2 SVGAGI. The CDR3 sequence is 14 residues long. After removal of 6 bases from V and 8 bases from J, the junction contained 12 bases not matched to a gene. CDR3: CASRQTGRNGGYTF. CDR3 coding DNA: TGTGCCAGCAGGCAGACAGGGAGGAACGGCGGCTACACCTTC.

CDR3 sequence: CASSSREVTGELFF. As DNA, the CDR3 is TGCGCCAGCAGCTCTCGAGAGGTCACCGGGGAGCTGTTTTTT. The J gene is TRBJ2-2, the V gene TRBV5-1; D is unclear. The CDR3 is 14 residues long. Trimming took 3 bases from V and 4 from J, leaving 10 bases between them. Germline lookup yields CDR1 SGHRS and CDR2 YFSETQ.